The T cell receptor beta chain under discussion was sequenced for a study of T cells expressing NK-cell markers. Background on the study: With respect to HCMV, seven of the eight sequenced donors were seropositive, and one was seronegative. Findings of the study overall: The study left the HCMV specificity of expanded NKG2C+ T cell clones unresolved. Dominant NKG2C+ clonotype frequencies of 1.0-7.0% of CD8+ T cells were measured in six or seven donors. The study found these clonotypes also leading the CD3+CD56-NKG2C+ fraction in a few donors.

On this clonotype itself: Antigen unknown.

The CDR3 consists of 14 residues. CDR1 and CDR2 (germline): LGHNT, FRNRAP. With the 5' RACE reads reprocessed, TCRdb shows one record per CDR3 protein and no DNA. Its table lists under 600,000 distinct CDR3 sequences. This clonotype originated in a woman aged 45-65 years in good health. V and J are TRBV12-5 and TRBJ2-3; TCRdb lists TRBD1, though no DNA is available to test this call. The sample taken for sequencing was blood T cells: a sorted CD56 or NKG2C T cell subset, CD4+ or CD8+ T cells, or bulk PBMC T cells (not recorded which). CDR3 amino acids: CASGPPQGTDTQYF.